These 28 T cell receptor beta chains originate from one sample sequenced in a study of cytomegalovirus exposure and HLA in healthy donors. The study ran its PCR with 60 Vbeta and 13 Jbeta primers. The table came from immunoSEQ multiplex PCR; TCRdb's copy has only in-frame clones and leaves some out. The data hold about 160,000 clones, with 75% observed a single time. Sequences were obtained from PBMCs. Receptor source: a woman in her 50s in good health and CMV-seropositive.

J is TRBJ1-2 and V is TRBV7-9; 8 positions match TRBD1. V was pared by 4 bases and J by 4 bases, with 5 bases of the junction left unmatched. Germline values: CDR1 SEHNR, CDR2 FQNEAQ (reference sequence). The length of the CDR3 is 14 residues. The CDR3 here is CASSYTTGGYGYTF. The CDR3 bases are TGTGCCAGCAGCTATACCACAGGGGGCTATGGCTACACCTTC.

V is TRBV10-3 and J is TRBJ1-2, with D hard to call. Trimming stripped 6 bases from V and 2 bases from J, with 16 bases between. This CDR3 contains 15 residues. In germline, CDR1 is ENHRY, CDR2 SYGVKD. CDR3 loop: CAISTREDVNYGYTF. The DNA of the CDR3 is TGTGCCATCAGCACTAGAGAGGACGTAAACTATGGCTACACCTTC.

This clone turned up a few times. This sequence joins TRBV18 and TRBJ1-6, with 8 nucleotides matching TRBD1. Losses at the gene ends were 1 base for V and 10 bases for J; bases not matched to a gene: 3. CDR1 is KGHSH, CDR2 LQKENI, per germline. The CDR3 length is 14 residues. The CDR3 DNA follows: TGTGCCAGCTCACCACTGGACAGGGACTCACCCCTCCACTTT. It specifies CASSPLDRDSPLHF.

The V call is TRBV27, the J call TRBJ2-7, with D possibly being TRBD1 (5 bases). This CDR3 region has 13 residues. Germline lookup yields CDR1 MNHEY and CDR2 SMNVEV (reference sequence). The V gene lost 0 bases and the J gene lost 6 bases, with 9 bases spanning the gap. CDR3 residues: CASSLSTAREQYF. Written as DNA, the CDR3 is TGTGCCAGCAGTTTATCGACAGCCCGCGAGCAGTACTTC.

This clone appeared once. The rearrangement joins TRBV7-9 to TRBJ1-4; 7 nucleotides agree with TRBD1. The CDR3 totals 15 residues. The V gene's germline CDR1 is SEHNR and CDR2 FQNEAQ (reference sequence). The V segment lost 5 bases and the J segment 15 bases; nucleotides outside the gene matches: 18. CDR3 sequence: CASSPSTGSNEVLFF. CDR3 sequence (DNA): TGTGCCAGCAGCCCATCGACAGGGAGTAATGAGGTGTTGTTTTTT.

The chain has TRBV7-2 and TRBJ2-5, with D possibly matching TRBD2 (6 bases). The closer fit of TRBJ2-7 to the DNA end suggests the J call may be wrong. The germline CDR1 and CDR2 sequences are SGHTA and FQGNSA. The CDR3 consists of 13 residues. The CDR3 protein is CASAAGLYYEQYF. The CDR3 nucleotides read TGTGCCAGTGCGGCAGGACTATACTACGAGCAGTACTTC.

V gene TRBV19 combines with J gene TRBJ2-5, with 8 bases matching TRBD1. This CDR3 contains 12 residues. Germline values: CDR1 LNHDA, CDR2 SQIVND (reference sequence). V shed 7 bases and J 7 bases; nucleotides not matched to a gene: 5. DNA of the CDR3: TGTGCCAGTATCGCCACAGGGGGGACCCAGTACTTC. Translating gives CASIATGGTQYF. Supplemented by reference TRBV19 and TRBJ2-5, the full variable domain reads DGGITQSPKYLFRKEGQNVTLSCEQNLNHDAMYWYRQDPGQGLRLIYYSQIVNDFQKGDIAEGYSVSREKKESFPLTVTSAQKNPTAFYLCASIATGGTQYFGPGTRLLVL.

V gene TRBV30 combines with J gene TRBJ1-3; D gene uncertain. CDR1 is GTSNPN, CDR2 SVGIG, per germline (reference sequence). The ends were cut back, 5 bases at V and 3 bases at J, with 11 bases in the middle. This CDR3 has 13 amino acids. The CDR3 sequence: CAWVEGIGNTIYF. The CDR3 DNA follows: TGTGCCTGGGTGGAGGGTATTGGAAACACCATATATTTT.

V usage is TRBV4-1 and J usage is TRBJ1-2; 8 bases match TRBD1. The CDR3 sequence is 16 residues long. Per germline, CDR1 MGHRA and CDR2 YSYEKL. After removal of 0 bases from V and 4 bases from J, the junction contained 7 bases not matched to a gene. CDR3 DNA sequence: TGCGCCAGCAGCCAAGAACGGACAGGGCGCTCCTATGGCTACACCTTC. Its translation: CASSQERTGRSYGYTF.

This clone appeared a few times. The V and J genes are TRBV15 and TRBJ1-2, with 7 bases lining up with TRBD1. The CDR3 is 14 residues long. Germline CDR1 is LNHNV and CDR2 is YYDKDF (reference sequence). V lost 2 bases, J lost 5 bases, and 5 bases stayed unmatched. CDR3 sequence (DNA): TGTGCCACCAGCAGACAGGGGGACCCTTATGGCTACACCTTC. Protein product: CATSRQGDPYGYTF.

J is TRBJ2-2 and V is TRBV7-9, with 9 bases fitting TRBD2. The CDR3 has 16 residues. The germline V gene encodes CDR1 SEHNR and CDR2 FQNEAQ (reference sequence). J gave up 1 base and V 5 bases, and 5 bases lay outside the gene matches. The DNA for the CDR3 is TGTGCCAGCAGCGGCTTAGCGGGGGAGAACACCGGGGAGCTGTTTTTT. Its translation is CASSGLAGENTGELFF.

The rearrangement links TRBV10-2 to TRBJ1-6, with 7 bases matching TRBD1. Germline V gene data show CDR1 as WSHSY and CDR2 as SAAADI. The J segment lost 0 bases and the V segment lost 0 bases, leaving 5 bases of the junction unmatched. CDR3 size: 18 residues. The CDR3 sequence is CASSESPRGSSYNSPLHF. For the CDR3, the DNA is TGCGCCAGCAGTGAGTCCCCCAGGGGGAGCTCCTATAATTCACCCCTCCACTTT.

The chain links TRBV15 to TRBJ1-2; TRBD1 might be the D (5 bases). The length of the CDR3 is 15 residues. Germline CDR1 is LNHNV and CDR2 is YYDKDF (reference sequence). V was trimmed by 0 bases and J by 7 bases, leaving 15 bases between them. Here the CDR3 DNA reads TGTGCCACCAGCAGAGATCTGATCAGGGTCTCTGGCTACACCTTC. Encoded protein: CATSRDLIRVSGYTF.

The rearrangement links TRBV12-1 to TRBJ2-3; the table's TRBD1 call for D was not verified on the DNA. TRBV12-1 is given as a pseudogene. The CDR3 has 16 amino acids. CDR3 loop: CASSFAGVRNTDTQYF. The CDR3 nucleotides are TGTGCCAGCAGCTTTGCAGGGGTTCGGAACACAGATACGCAGTATTTT.

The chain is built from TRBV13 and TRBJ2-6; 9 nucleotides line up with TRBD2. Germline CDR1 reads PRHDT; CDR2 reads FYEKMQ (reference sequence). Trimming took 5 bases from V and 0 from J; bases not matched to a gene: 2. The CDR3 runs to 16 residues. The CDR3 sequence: CASSLAGSSGANVLTF. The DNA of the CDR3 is TGTGCCAGCAGCCTAGCGGGGAGCTCTGGGGCCAACGTCCTGACTTTC.

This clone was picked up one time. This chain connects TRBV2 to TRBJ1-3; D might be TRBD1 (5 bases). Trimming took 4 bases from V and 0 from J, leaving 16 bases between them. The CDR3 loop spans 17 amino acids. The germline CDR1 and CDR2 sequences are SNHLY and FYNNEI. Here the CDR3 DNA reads TGTGCCAGCAGTGGGTCATGGCTCAGGGTCTCTGGAAACACCATATATTTT. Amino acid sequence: CASSGSWLRVSGNTIYF.

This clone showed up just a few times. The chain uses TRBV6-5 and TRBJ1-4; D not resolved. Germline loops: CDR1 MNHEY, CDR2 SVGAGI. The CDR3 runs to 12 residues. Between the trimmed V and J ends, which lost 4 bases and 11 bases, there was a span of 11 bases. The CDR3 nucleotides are TGTGCCAGCAGTTCCCGCCTCGGGAAACTGTTTTTT. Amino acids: CASSSRLGKLFF.

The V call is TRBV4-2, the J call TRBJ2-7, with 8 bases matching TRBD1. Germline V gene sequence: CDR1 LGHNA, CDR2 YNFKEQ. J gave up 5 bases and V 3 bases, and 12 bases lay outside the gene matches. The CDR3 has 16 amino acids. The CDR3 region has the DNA TGTGCCAGCAGCCACCTACCCCAGGGGGCGGTCCACGAGCAGTACTTC. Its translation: CASSHLPQGAVHEQYF.

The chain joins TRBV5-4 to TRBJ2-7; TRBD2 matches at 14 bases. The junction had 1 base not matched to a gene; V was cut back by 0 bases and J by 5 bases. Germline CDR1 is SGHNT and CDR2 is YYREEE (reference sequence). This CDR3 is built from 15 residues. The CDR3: CASSLGLAGGDEQYF. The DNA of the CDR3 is TGTGCCAGCAGCTTGGGACTAGCGGGGGGGGACGAGCAGTACTTC.

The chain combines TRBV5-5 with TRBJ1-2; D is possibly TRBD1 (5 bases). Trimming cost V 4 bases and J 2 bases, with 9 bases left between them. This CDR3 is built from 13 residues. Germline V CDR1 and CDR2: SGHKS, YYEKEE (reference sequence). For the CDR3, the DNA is TGTGCCAGCAGCGAGGGGAGGAACTATGGCTACACCTTC. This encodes CASSEGRNYGYTF.

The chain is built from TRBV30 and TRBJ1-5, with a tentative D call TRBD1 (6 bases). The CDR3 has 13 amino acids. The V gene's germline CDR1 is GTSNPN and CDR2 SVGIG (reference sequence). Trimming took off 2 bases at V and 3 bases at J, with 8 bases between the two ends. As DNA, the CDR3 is TGTGCCTGGAGTTCAGGGGACAATCAGCCCCAGCATTTT. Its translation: CAWSSGDNQPQHF.

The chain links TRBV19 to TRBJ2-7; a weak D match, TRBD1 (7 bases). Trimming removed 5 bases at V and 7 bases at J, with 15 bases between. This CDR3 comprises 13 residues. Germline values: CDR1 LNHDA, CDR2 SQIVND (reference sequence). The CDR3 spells CASSARAGGEQYF. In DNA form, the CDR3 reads TGTGCCAGTAGTGCCCGGGCAGGGGGGGAGCAGTACTTC.

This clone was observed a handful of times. The CDR3 loop reads CASSPWTGDTEAFF. In DNA form, the CDR3 reads TGTGCCAGCAGCCCCTGGACAGGGGACACTGAAGCTTTCTTT. The gene calls are TRBV7-9 and TRBJ1-1, with 9 bases lining up with TRBD1. V gave up 5 bases and J gave up 3 bases; unmatched junction bases: 4. CDR1 SEHNR and CDR2 FQNEAQ come from the germline V gene (reference sequence). The CDR3 covers 14 residues.

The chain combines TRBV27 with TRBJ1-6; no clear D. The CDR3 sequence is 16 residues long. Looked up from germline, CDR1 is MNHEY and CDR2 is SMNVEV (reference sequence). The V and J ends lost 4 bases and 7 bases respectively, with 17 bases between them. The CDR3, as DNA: TGTGCCAGCAGTTCCGCAGGTCCATCGGGGAATTCACCCCTCCACTTT. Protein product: CASSSAGPSGNSPLHF.

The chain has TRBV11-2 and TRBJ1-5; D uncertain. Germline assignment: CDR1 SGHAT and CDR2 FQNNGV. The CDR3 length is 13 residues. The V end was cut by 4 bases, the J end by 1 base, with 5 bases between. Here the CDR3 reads CASSSLSNQPQHF. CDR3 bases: TGTGCCAGCAGCTCTCTAAGCAATCAGCCCCAGCATTTT.

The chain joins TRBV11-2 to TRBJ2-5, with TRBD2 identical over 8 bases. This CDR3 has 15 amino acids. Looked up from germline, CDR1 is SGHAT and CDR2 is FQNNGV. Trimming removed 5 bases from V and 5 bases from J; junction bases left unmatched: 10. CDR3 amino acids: CASSAYSGEGETQYF. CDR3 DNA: TGTGCCAGCAGCGCATATAGCGGGGAAGGTGAGACCCAGTACTTC.

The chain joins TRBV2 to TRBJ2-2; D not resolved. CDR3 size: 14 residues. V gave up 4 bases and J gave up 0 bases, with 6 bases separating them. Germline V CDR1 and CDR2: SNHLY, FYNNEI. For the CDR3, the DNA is TGTGCCAGCAGTGTACAACCGAACACCGGGGAGCTGTTTTTT. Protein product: CASSVQPNTGELFF.

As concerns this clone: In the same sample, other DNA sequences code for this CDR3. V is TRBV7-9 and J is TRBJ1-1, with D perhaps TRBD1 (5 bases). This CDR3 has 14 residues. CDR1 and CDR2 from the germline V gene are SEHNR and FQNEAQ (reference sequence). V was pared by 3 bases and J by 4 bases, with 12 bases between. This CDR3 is CASSLMGGGTEAFF. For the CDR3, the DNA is TGTGCCAGCAGCTTGATGGGGGGTGGCACTGAAGCTTTCTTT.